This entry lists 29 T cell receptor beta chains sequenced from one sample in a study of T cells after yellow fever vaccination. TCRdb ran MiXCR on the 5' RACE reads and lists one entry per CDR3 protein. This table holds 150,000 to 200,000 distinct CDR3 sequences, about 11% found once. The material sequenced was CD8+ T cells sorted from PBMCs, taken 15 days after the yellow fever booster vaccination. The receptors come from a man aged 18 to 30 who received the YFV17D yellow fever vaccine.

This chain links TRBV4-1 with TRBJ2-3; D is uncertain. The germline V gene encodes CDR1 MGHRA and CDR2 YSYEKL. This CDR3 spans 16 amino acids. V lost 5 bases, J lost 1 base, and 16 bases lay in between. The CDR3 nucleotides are TGCGCCAGCAGCTTAATATCTACCTCTGGCACAGATACGCAGTATTTT. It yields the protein CASSLISTSGTDTQYF.

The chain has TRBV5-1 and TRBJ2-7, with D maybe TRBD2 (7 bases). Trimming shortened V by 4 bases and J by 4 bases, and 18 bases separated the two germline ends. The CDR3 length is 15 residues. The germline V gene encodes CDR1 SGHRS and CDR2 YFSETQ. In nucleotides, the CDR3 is TGCGCCAGCAGCCCCCGGGGAGGGGGTCAGTACGAGCAGTACTTC. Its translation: CASSPRGGGQYEQYF.

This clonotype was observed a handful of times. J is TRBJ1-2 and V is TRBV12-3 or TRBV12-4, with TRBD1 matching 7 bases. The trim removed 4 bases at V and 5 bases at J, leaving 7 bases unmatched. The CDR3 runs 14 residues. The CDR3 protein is CASSSTGEGYGYTF. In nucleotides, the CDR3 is TGTGCCAGCAGTTCCACAGGGGAGGGGTATGGCTACACCTTC.

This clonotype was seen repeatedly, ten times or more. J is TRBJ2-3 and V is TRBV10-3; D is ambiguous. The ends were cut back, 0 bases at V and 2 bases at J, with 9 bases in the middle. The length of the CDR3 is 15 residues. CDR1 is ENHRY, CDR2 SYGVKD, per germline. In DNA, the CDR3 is TGTGCCATCAGTGAGTCGCGGCAGCACACAGATACGCAGTATTTT. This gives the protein CAISESRQHTDTQYF.

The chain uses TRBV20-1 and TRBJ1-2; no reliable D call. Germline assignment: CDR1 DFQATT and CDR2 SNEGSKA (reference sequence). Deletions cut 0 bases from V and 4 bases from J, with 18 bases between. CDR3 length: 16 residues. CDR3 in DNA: TGCAGTGCTAGAGATCCCGGGGAAGTTATATCCTATGGCTACACCTTC. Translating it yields CSARDPGEVISYGYTF.

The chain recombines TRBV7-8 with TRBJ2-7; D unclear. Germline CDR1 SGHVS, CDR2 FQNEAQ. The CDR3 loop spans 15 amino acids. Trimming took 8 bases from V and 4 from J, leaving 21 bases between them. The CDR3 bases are TGTGCCAGCCTGGCCGATGGGCAGCCTTCTTACGAGCAGTACTTC. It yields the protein CASLADGQPSYEQYF.

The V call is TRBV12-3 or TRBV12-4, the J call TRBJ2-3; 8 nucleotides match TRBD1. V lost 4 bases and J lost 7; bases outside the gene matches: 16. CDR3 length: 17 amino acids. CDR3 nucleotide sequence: TGTGCCAGCAGTTACCTACGACAGGGGATTGACGGAAATACGCAGTATTTT. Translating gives CASSYLRQGIDGNTQYF.

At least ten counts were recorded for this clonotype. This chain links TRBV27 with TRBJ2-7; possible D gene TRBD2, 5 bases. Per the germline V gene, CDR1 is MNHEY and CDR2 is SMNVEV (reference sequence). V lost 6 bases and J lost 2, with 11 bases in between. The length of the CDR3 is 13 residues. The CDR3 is CASSLRGPYEQYV. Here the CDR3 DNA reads TGTGCCAGCAGCCTTCGAGGGCCCTACGAGCAGTACGTC.

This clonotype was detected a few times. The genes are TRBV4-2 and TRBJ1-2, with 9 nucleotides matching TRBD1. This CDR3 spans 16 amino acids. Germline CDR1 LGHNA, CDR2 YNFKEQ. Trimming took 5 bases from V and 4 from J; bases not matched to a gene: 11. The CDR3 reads CASSDRTGDTAYGYTF. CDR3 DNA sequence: TGTGCCAGCAGCGACCGGACAGGGGATACCGCCTATGGCTACACCTTC.

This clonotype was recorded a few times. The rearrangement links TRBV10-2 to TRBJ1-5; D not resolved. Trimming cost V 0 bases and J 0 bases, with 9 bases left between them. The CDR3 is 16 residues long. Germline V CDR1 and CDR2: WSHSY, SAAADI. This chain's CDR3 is CASSESPGNSNQPQHF. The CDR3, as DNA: TGCGCCAGCAGTGAGTCACCCGGGAATAGCAATCAGCCCCAGCATTTT.

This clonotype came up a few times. In nucleotides, the CDR3 is TGTGCCAGCAGCACTCGGACTGCGCGGGCCTACGAGCAGTACTTC. Amino acids: CASSTRTARAYEQYF. The chain joins TRBV21-1 to TRBJ2-7; TRBD2 was called by the table and not checked on the DNA. TRBV21-1 is described as a pseudogene. The CDR3 is 15 residues long.

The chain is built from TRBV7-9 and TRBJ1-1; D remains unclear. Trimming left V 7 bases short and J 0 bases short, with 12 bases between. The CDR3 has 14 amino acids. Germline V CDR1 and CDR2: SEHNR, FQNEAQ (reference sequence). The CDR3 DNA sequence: TGTGCCAGCAACCCTGACGCCTTGAACACTGAAGCTTTCTTT. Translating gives CASNPDALNTEAFF.

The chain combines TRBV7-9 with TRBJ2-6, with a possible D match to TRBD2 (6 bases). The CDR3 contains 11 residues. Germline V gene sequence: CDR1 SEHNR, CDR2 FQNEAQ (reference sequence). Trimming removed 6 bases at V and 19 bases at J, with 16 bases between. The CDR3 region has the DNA TGTGCCAGCAGTTCCGGACGGAGGGGAACTTTC. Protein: CASSSGRRGTF.

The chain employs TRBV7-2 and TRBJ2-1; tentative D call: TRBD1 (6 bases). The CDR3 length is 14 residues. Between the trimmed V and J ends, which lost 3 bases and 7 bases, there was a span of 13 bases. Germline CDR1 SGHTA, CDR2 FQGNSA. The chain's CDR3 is CASSFRSRGNEQFF. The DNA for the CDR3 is TGTGCCAGCAGCTTTCGGTCGAGGGGGAATGAGCAGTTCTTC.

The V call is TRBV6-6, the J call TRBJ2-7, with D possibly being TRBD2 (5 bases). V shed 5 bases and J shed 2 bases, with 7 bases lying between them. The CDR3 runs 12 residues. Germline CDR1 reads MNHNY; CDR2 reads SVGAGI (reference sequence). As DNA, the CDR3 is TGTGCCAGCAGTAACGGGGCCTACGAGCAGTACTTC. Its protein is CASSNGAYEQYF.

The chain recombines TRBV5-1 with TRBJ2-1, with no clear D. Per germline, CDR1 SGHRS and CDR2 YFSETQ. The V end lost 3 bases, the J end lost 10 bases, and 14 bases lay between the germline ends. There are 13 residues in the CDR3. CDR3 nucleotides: TGCGCCAGCAGCTCAGCGCCGGTCAGGGAGCAGTTCTTC. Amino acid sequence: CASSSAPVREQFF.

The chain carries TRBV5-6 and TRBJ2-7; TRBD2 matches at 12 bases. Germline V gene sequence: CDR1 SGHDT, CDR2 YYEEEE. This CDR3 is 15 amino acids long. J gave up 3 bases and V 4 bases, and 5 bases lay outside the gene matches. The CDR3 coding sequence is TGTGCCAGCAGCCAACTAGCGGGGGGCCGCTACGAGCAGTACGTC. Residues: CASSQLAGGRYEQYV.

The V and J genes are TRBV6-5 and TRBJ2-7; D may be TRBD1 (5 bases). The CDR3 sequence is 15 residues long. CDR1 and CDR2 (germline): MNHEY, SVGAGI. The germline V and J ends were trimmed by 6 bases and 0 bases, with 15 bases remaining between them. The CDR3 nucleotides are TGTGCCAGCAGCTCCTACAGGCTTAGCTCCTACGAGCAGTACTTC. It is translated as CASSSYRLSSYEQYF.

The CDR3 loop is CASSQDWQGYNEQFF. Written as DNA, the CDR3 is TGCGCCAGCAGCCAAGATTGGCAGGGTTACAATGAGCAGTTCTTC. The chain employs TRBV4-3 and TRBJ2-1, with a possible D match to TRBD1 (5 bases). V lost 0 bases and J 4 bases, leaving 10 bases between the germline ends. Germline CDR1 LGHNA, CDR2 YSLEER. This CDR3 spans 15 amino acids.

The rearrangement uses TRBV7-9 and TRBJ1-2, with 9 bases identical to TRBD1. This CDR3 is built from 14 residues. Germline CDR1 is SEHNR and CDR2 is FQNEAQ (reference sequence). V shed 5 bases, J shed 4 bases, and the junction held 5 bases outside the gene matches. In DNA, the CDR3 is TGTGCCAGCAGCCAGAGGGACAGGGCCTATGGCTACACCTTC. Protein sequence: CASSQRDRAYGYTF.

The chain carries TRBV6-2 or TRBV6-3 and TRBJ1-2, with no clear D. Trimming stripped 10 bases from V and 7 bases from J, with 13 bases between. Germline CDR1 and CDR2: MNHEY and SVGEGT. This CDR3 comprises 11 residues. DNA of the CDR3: TGTGCCACCGGTCCCCGGGTTGGCTACACCTTC. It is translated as CATGPRVGYTF.

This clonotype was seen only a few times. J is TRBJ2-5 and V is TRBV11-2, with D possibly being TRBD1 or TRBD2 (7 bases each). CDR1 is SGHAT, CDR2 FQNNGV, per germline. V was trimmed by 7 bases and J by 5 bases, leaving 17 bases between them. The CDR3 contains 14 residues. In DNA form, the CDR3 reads TGTGCCAGCACCCGGGGGAGGGGGCGGGAGACCCAGTACTTC. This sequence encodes CASTRGRGRETQYF.

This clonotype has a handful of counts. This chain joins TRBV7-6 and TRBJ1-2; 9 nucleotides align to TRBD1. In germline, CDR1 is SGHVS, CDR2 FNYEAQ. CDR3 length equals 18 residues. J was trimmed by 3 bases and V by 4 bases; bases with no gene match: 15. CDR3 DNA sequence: TGTGCCAGCAGCTCACTTGGTTGGACAGGGGCCGAGGACTATGGCTACACCTTC. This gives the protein CASSSLGWTGAEDYGYTF.

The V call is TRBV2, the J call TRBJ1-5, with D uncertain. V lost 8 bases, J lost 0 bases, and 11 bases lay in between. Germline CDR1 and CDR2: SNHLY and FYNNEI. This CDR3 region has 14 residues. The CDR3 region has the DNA TGTGCCAGCTCGGCGGATTATAGCAATCAGCCCCAGCATTTT. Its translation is CASSADYSNQPQHF.

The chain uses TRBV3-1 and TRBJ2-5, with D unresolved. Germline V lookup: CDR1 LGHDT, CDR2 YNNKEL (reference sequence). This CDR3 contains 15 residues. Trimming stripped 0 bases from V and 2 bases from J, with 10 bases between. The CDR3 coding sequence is TGTGCCAGCAGCCAAGAATCCGCCCTACAAGAGACCCAGTACTTC. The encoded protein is CASSQESALQETQYF.

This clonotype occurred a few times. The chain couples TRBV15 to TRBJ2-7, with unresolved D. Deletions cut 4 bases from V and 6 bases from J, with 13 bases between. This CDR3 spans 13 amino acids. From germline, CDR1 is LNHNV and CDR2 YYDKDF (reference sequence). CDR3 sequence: CATSTRAAGEQYF. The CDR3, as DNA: TGTGCCACCAGCACCCGGGCCGCCGGCGAGCAGTACTTC.

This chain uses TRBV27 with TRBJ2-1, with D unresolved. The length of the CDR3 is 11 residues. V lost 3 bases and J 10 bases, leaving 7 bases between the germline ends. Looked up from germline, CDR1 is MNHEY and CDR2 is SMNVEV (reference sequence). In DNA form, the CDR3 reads TGTGCCAGCAGTTTGGACGGGGAGCAGTTCTTC. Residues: CASSLDGEQFF.

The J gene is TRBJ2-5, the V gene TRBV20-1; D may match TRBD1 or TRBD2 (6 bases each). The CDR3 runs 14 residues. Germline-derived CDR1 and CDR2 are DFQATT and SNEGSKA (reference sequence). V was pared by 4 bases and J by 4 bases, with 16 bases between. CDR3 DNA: TGCAGTGCTAAGGCCCCCGGGGGCGGAGAGACCCAGTACTTC. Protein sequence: CSAKAPGGGETQYF.

This chain's CDR3 is CSVDDRRGGTQYF. CDR3 nucleotides: TGCAGCGTTGACGACAGGCGAGGAGGGACCCAGTACTTC. The J gene is TRBJ2-5, the V gene TRBV29-1; TRBD1 might be the D (6 bases). The ends were cut back, 3 bases at V and 7 bases at J, with 15 bases in the middle. CDR1 and CDR2 from the germline V gene are SQVTM and ANQGSEA. This CDR3 region has 13 residues.